This T cell receptor beta chain was sequenced during a study of shared clonotypes between healthy human individuals. The CDR3 loop spans 15 amino acids. CDR1 KGHSH and CDR2 LQKENI come from the germline V gene. The germline V and J ends were trimmed by 4 bases and 4 bases, with 13 bases remaining between them. Profiled with immunoSEQ multiplex PCR; TCRdb holds only in-frame clones, not every one. This table has a few hundred thousand clones, roughly 70% appearing once. The source of this sequence is a young man in good health. The sequenced material came from memory CD4+ T cells sorted from blood. The subset is: CD45RA-negative fraction. The V call is TRBV18, the J call TRBJ2-2, with D perhaps matching TRBD1 (6 bases). The CDR3 sequence: CASSHPFRGTGELFF. The CDR3 DNA sequence: TGTGCCAGCTCACACCCGTTCAGGGGCACCGGGGAGCTGTTTTTT.